This T cell receptor (beta chain) was profiled in a study of CD8 T cells in ankylosing spondylitis (dated by TCRdb to about 2017). Study-wide context: To find TCR variants linked to disease, the study profiled T cell receptor beta repertoires in ankylosing spondylitis patients and healthy donors. The full study cohort comprised around 23 ankylosing spondylitis patients and about a hundred healthy donors. Peripheral blood was sampled, and synovial fluid was also collected from ankylosing spondylitis patients. The full study reports these points: Some TCR beta motif variants had previously been reported in synovial fluid and blood of reactive arthritis patients, which suggested common disease-initiation mechanisms. Blood from ankylosing spondylitis patients appeared to be characterized by a TCR beta motif composed of under 10 highly homologous amino acid variants. The disease-linked clones were reported as significantly enriched in matched synovial fluid samples from ankylosing spondylitis patients. In peripheral blood, the disease-linked clones were found at relatively low frequencies and had a CD8+ phenotype.

Sequenced using an Illumina HiSeq 2500. Quantitative 5'-RACE with molecular barcodes was used to prepare TCR beta libraries. On the authors' methods: To identify disease-linked TCR variants, a new computational method was used, one built on a probabilistic model of VDJ rearrangement. TCRdb cleaned the public reads at Q25 with fastp, built clones with MiXCR and kept in-frame beta chains. All rows with the same CDR3 protein become a single entry with the most common DNA and genes. TCRdb's processing, not the authors' own work, is the source of the V and J calls. The sample table shows over 700,000 distinct CDR3 sequences, and around 20% are seen once. 19% of the sample belongs to the ten largest clones. This clonotype was seen only a few times. Its antigen is currently not known. No base quality information exists; no much larger clone differs at one position. V trim: 1 base; J trim: 0 bases; unmatched bases: 0. Including the terminal cysteine and phenylalanine, the CDR3 comprises 16 residues. CDR3 DNA only is kept here, 48 bases in frame from base 1.

The sequencing input was blood, either unsorted or a sorted T cell fraction (not recorded which). The chain couples TRBV12-3 or TRBV12-4 to TRBJ1-5; the junction holds 10 bases that match TRBD1. This receptor was identified in a male donor with ankylosing spondylitis. The sequence in DNA is TGTGCCAGCAGTTTAGGGACAGGGGGTAGCAATCAGCCCCAGCATTTT. Translated, it reads CASSLGTGGSNQPQHF.